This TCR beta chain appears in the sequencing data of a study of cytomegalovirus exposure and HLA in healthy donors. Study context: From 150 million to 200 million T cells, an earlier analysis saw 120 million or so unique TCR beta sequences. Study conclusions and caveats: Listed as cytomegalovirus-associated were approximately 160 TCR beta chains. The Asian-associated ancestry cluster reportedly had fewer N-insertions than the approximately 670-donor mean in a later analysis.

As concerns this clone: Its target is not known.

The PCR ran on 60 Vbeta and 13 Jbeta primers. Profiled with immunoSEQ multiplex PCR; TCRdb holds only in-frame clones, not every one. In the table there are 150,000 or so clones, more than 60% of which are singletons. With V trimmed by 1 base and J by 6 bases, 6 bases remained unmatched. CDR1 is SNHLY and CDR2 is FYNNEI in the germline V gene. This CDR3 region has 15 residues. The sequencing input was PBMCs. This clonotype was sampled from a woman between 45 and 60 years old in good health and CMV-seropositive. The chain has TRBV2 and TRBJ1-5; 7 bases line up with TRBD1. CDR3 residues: CASSEVTGAAQPQHF. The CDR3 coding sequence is TGTGCCAGCAGTGAAGTAACAGGGGCGGCTCAGCCCCAGCATTTT.